The 8 T cell receptor beta chains given below trace back to one sample, sequenced in a study of blood T cell repertoires in COVID-19. This table comes from immunoSEQ multiplex PCR, and its TCRdb copy is limited to in-frame clones, with some not included. Of approximately 350,000 clones listed, around 82% were seen once; the top ten hold about 3%. Sequencing used peripheral blood. The receptors derive from a man younger than 45 with active or convalescent COVID-19.

The rearrangement uses TRBV4-2 and TRBJ1-3; weak D call: TRBD1 (5 bases). The CDR3 is 16 residues long. Germline CDR1 is LGHNA and CDR2 is YNFKEQ. V was trimmed by 4 bases and J by 3 bases, leaving 16 bases between them. The CDR3 here is CASSRVGGGIGNTIYF. The CDR3 DNA reads as TGTGCCAGCAGCCGAGTTGGGGGGGGGATTGGAAACACCATATATTTT.

The chain joins TRBV4-3 to TRBJ2-3; D uncertain. CDR3 size: 16 residues. V shed 0 bases and J shed 2 bases, with 12 bases lying between them. Germline CDR1 is LGHNA and CDR2 is YSLEER. The CDR3 nucleotides read TGCGCCAGCAGCCAAGATCTAGGCACCCCCACAGATACGCAGTATTTT. This gives the protein CASSQDLGTPTDTQYF.

The rearrangement uses TRBV5-6 and TRBJ2-5, with D unresolved. The CDR3 is made up of 15 amino acids. Germline values: CDR1 SGHDT, CDR2 YYEEEE. Deletions cut 1 base from V and 5 bases from J, with 15 bases between. The chain's CDR3 is CASSLWSSPGETQYF. DNA for the CDR3: TGTGCCAGCAGCTTGTGGAGCTCCCCTGGGGAGACCCAGTACTTC.

Note on this clone: This could be a read error, since a much larger clone is one nucleotide away. V and J are TRBV11-3 and TRBJ2-1, with 9 bases fitting TRBD2. The CDR3 covers 15 residues. With V trimmed by 1 base and J by 7 bases, 5 bases remained unmatched. Germline CDR1 reads SGHNT; CDR2 reads YENEEA. As DNA, the CDR3 is TGTGCCAGCAGCTTAGCGGGCGGGGGGGCGAATGAGCAGTTCTTC. Translated: CASSLAGGGANEQFF.

The chain employs TRBV6-5 and TRBJ1-6; D is undetermined. The CDR3 is made up of 15 amino acids. Germline V gene lookup returns CDR1 MNHEY and CDR2 SVGAGI. V dropped 4 bases and J dropped 7 bases, with 14 bases sitting between them. The chain's CDR3 is CASSSLNGENSPLHF. In nucleotides, the CDR3 is TGTGCCAGCAGTTCTCTTAACGGGGAAAATTCACCCCTCCACTTT.

Concerning this clone: The junction and the germline gene differ at one end; a read error may be behind it. The rearrangement uses TRBV4-2 and TRBJ2-3, with TRBD2 identical over 10 bases. The CDR3 is 18 amino acids. The germline V gene encodes CDR1 LGHNA and CDR2 YNFKEQ. As DNA, the CDR3 is TGTGCCAGCAGCCGAAATAGCGGGGGGCCCCTAAGCACAGATGCGCAGTATTTT. Translation gives CASSRNSGGPLSTDAQYF.

The chain couples TRBV6-5 to TRBJ1-1, with a tentative D call TRBD1 (5 bases). Germline values: CDR1 MNHEY, CDR2 SVGAGI. V was shortened by 4 bases and J by 4 bases, with 13 bases between the two germline ends. The CDR3 is 14 amino acids. The CDR3 sequence is CASSSASGVTEAFF. The CDR3 nucleotides read TGTGCCAGCAGTTCAGCTTCGGGGGTCACTGAAGCTTTCTTT.

The rearrangement joins TRBV12-5 to TRBJ2-1; D unresolved. Per germline, CDR1 LGHNT and CDR2 FRNRAP. Trimming cost V 2 bases and J 7 bases, with 9 bases left between them. This CDR3 has 13 residues. The chain's CDR3 is CASGLSGLNEQFF. CDR3 bases: TGTGCTAGTGGTTTGTCGGGTTTGAATGAGCAGTTCTTC.